This TCR beta chain derives from a study of blood T cells in healthy people across ages. This clonotype was seen at least ten times. Its specificity is not known. Every sample had a minimum of 6.5 million PBMCs isolated. This CDR3 is 12 amino acids long. Trimming pared 3 bases from V and 3 bases from J, leaving 4 bases between. Study findings and constraints: TCR beta diversity, measured per million T cells, fell in a roughly linear way with age. PBMCs went unsorted, and a conclusive naive versus antigen-experienced comparison was therefore prevented.

Using a J-beta primer mix together with a sample-barcoded 5' primer, a second PCR was run for roughly 6 to 12 cycles. TCRdb ran MiXCR on the 5' RACE reads and lists one entry per CDR3 protein. The data contain about 640,000 distinct CDR3 sequences, approximately 59% of them singletons. The TCR sequence derives from a man aged 55-75 years in good health. The sequenced sample was blood. J is TRBJ2-3 and V is TRBV12-3 or TRBV12-4; D gene uncertain. CDR3 DNA: TGTGCCAGCAGTTTTGGGACAGATACGCAGTATTTT. This gives the protein CASSFGTDTQYF.